These 17 T cell receptor beta chains were all obtained from the same sample, sequenced in a study of Ad26.COV2.S vaccination and SARS-CoV-2 variants. Here immunoSEQ multiplex PCR was the method, and the copy in TCRdb shows in-frame clones only, minus some. The sample comprises 450,000 to 550,000 clones, nearly 90% of which are singletons, and about 1.7% rests with the top ten. The treatment: some 20 received Ad26.COV2.S at low or high dose, single or two shots; several received placebo; per-sample allocation not given. Each sample was drawn 63 days after the first injection (of vaccine or placebo). The sequenced sample was peripheral blood, obtained in a trial of Ad26.COV2.S vaccine versus placebo. These receptors came from a person aged 18 to 65 who received the Ad26.COV2.S COVID-19 vaccine or a placebo.

The chain employs TRBV6-5 and TRBJ2-2; no clear D. V lost 7 bases, J lost 7 bases, and 10 bases lay in between. CDR1 and CDR2 from the germline V gene are MNHEY and SVGAGI. The CDR3 consists of 12 residues. This CDR3 reads CASMGWNGELFF. The CDR3, as DNA: TGTGCCAGCATGGGGTGGAACGGGGAGCTGTTTTTT.

This rearrangement joins TRBV5-4 to TRBJ2-7; 11 bases map to TRBD2. From germline, CDR1 is SGHNT and CDR2 YYREEE (reference sequence). The CDR3 spans 13 residues. V trimming: 4 bases; J trimming: 9 bases; junction bases outside the gene matches: 6. This CDR3 is CASSQLAGEVQYF. CDR3 in DNA: TGTGCCAGCAGCCAACTAGCGGGAGAGGTGCAGTACTTC.

V usage is TRBV19 and J usage is TRBJ2-3; TRBD1 aligns across 8 bases. This CDR3 comprises 16 residues. Germline V gene data show CDR1 as LNHDA and CDR2 as SQIVND (reference sequence). J was trimmed by 1 base and V by 5 bases; bases with no gene match: 8. The CDR3 DNA is TGTGCCAGTAGTCCTCAGGGGGCGTTGGGCACAGATACGCAGTATTTT. It encodes CASSPQGALGTDTQYF.

This chain uses TRBV27 with TRBJ1-6, with TRBD1 as a possible D gene (5 bases). The CDR3 runs 14 residues. Trimming shortened V by 3 bases and J by 9 bases, and 12 bases separated the two germline ends. The germline gives CDR1 MNHEY, CDR2 SMNVEV (reference sequence). The CDR3 DNA follows: TGTGCCAGCAGTTTCAGGGAGTGGCTTTCACCCCTCCACTTT. This translates into CASSFREWLSPLHF.

The V gene is TRBV7-9, the J gene TRBJ2-1, with 13 bases aligning to TRBD2. After removal of 5 bases from V and 6 bases from J, the junction contained 13 bases not matched to a gene. Germline CDR1 is SEHNR and CDR2 is FQNEAQ (reference sequence). This CDR3 has 18 residues. The CDR3 nucleotides are TGTGCCAGCAGCCATCTGGGGGGGACTAGCGGGAATCCCAATGAGCAGTTCTTC. Protein: CASSHLGGTSGNPNEQFF.

The V and J genes are TRBV9 and TRBJ1-6; maybe TRBD1 (6 bases). There are 15 residues in the CDR3. Trimming removed 4 bases from V and 7 bases from J, with 15 bases in between. Germline V gene sequence: CDR1 SGDLS, CDR2 YYNGEE. The CDR3 sequence: CASSHRGGINSPLHF. The DNA of the CDR3 is TGTGCCAGCAGCCACCGGGGGGGCATCAATTCACCCCTCCACTTT. Complete variable domain (other parts from reference TRBV9 and TRBJ1-6): DSGVTQTPKHLITATGQRVTLRCSPRSGDLSVYWYQQSLDQGLQFLIQYYNGEERAKGNILERFSAQQFPDLHSELNLSSLELGDSALYFCASSHRGGINSPLHFGNGTRLTVT.

The genes are TRBV15 and TRBJ1-4; perhaps TRBD1 as D (5 bases). In germline, CDR1 is LNHNV, CDR2 YYDKDF (reference sequence). Trimming left V 6 bases short and J 5 bases short, with 13 bases between. The CDR3 is 14 amino acids. This CDR3 is CATRYGRENEKLFF. The CDR3 DNA is TGTGCCACCAGATACGGCAGGGAGAATGAAAAACTGTTTTTT.

The rearrangement joins TRBV5-4 to TRBJ2-1, with D perhaps TRBD1 or TRBD2 (5 bases each). CDR3 size: 16 residues. CDR1 is SGHNT and CDR2 is YYREEE in the germline V gene (reference sequence). The germline V and J ends were trimmed by 7 bases and 3 bases, with 20 bases remaining between them. The CDR3 region is CASARKGERNYNEQFF. CDR3 bases: TGTGCCAGCGCCCGGAAAGGGGAGCGAAACTACAATGAGCAGTTCTTC.

The chain couples TRBV5-1 to TRBJ1-4; TRBD1 matches 11 bases. The germline V gene encodes CDR1 SGHRS and CDR2 YFSETQ. CDR3 length: 17 residues. With 0 bases clipped from V and 2 bases from J, the junction kept 3 bases outside the gene matches. The DNA of the CDR3 is TGCGCCAGCAGCTTGGTGGACAGGGGGCTGACTAATGAAAAACTGTTTTTT. Residues: CASSLVDRGLTNEKLFF.

This chain connects TRBV2 to TRBJ2-7; D unresolved. Per germline, CDR1 SNHLY and CDR2 FYNNEI. The CDR3 consists of 14 residues. The germline V and J ends were trimmed by 1 base and 3 bases, with 10 bases remaining between them. CDR3 sequence (DNA): TGTGCCAGCAGTGAAGGACCGAAGAACTACGAGCAGTACTTC. Its translation: CASSEGPKNYEQYF.

The DNA for the CDR3 is TGTGCCAGCAGTTTATTATCGGAGTTGGATATTCGGGGCTACACCTTC. Its protein product is CASSLLSELDIRGYTF. The genes are TRBV27 and TRBJ1-2; no firm D call. Trimming removed 1 base from V and 8 bases from J, with 20 bases in between. This CDR3 has 16 amino acids. From germline, CDR1 is MNHEY and CDR2 SMNVEV (reference sequence).

The chain is built from TRBV5-1 and TRBJ2-5; 11 bases are shared with TRBD2. CDR1 and CDR2 (germline): SGHRS, YFSETQ. Trimming cost V 0 bases and J 5 bases; bases outside gene matches: 12. The CDR3 is 18 amino acids. Here the CDR3 reads CASSLEPPTSGDGETQYF. The CDR3, as DNA: TGCGCCAGCAGCTTGGAGCCACCGACTAGCGGGGATGGTGAGACCCAGTACTTC.

This chain joins TRBV29-1 and TRBJ2-7, with D maybe TRBD2 (5 bases). The germline CDR1 and CDR2 sequences are SQVTM and ANQGSEA. Trimming took off 3 bases at V and 4 bases at J, with 13 bases between the two ends. The CDR3 runs to 13 residues. CDR3 region: CSVESGSGYEQYF. CDR3 sequence (DNA): TGCAGCGTTGAGTCGGGGTCGGGATACGAGCAGTACTTC.

J is TRBJ1-2 and V is TRBV5-1; 9 bases agree with TRBD1. The ends lost 7 bases at V and 0 bases at J; junction bases unmatched: 7. The CDR3 length is 15 residues. The germline gives CDR1 SGHRS, CDR2 YFSETQ. The CDR3: CASRQGVTTNYGYTF. The CDR3 coding sequence is TGCGCCAGCCGACAGGGGGTAACTACTAACTATGGCTACACCTTC.

This sequence joins TRBV7-3 and TRBJ1-6; the match to TRBD1 covers 7 bases. J lost 7 bases, V lost 2 bases, and 2 bases had no gene match. Germline V gives CDR1 SGHTA, CDR2 FQGTGA. The CDR3 has 14 residues. DNA of the CDR3: TGTGCCAGCAGCTTAGGGACAGTGAATTCACCCCTCCACTTT. The encoded protein is CASSLGTVNSPLHF.

The CDR3: CASSLEIQNYEQYF. DNA for the CDR3: TGCGCCAGCAGCTTGGAAATCCAGAACTACGAGCAGTACTTC. The V and J genes are TRBV5-1 and TRBJ2-7; D ambiguous. The CDR3 is made up of 14 amino acids. V shed 0 bases and J shed 3 bases, with 10 bases lying between them. In germline, CDR1 is SGHRS, CDR2 YFSETQ.

The chain is built from TRBV19 and TRBJ2-4; D remains unclear. The CDR3 is 16 residues long. The germline gives CDR1 LNHDA, CDR2 SQIVND (reference sequence). Trimming shortened V by 3 bases and J by 2 bases, and 14 bases separated the two germline ends. CDR3 amino acids: CASSMGFVTSKNIQYF. DNA for the CDR3: TGTGCCAGTAGTATGGGGTTCGTCACCTCCAAAAACATTCAGTACTTC. Together with reference TRBV19 and TRBJ2-4, the CDR3 gives the full variable domain: DGGITQSPKYLFRKEGQNVTLSCEQNLNHDAMYWYRQDPGQGLRLIYYSQIVNDFQKGDIAEGYSVSREKKESFPLTVTSAQKNPTAFYLCASSMGFVTSKNIQYFGAGTRLSVL.